This T cell receptor (beta chain) was sequenced in a study of T cells after yellow fever vaccination (dated by TCRdb to the late 2010s). Notes on the research overall: The SMART-Seq v4 Ultra Low Input RNA kit was used to prepare libraries from fractions with low cell numbers. Bulk TCR alpha and beta repertoires were sequenced longitudinally to track T-cell clones before and after primary and booster YFV17D yellow fever vaccination. Two healthy male donors, one aged 18 to 29 and one aged 30 to 40 years, were included in the cohort. Blood was collected at multiple timepoints before and after primary and secondary immunization, and bulk PBMC replicates and cell subsets were isolated. The investigation overall reported the following: Because only two donors were included in the study, the extent to which the findings can be generalized is limited. A small fraction of clonotypes appeared in both the CD4 and CD8 compartments, likely as a result of convergent recombination. Most clones expanded after primary vaccination (approximately 97% of CD4 and 88% of CD8) were re-detected after the booster, suggesting that broad memory maintenance occurred. Computational filtering was needed because FACS-sorted repertoires could contain abundant contaminating clonotypes from the bulk population. The secondary T-cell response was found to be weaker but faster than the primary response, with a peak reached on day 5 rather than on day 15.

TCR cDNA was made using 5'RACE template switching, a step that added a universal primer site and unique molecular identifiers. cDNA synthesis was primed from both the TCR alpha and TCR beta constant segments. Library amplification used two PCR steps, and the second PCR step added sample barcodes and sequencing adapters. Libraries were sequenced on Illumina HiSeq 2500 (2x100 bp) or NovaSeq (2x150 bp). In the authors' own workflow: Reads were demultiplexed and collapsed into UMI consensus sequences with MIGEC, and V(D)J alignment was performed with MiXCR. Vaccine-responding clonotypes were defined with edgeR using replicate PBMC samples, requiring FDR below 0.01 and a log2 fold change above 5 up to day 15. CD4 or CD8 identity was assigned to each bulk clonotype according to whether the clonotype was present at higher abundance in the sequenced CD4 repertoire or the sequenced CD8 repertoire. The public reads were run again by TCRdb, first through fastp at Q25 and then through MiXCR, and only productive beta chains were kept. Each entry is one CDR3 protein sequence, shown with its most common DNA and genes. V and J calls and clone size were set by TCRdb, not the authors. The sample table contains a few hundred thousand distinct CDR3 sequences; only one count was recorded for more than 6.5% of them. Together, the top ten hold approximately 1% of the sample.

V is clipped by 3 bases and J by 7 bases, and the sequence between their germline boundaries is 18 bases long. CDR1 and CDR2 are drawn from the germline V gene: SGHTA, FQGNSA. Spanning cysteine to phenylalanine, the CDR3 consists of 16 amino acids. Kept here is only the CDR3 DNA, which spans 48 bases and is read in frame from base 1. Comments on this clonotype: Its antigen is unknown. No qualities accompany the bases; no much larger clone lies one base away.

Taken with the paper, the label for treatment or condition translates to: live attenuated yellow fever vaccine strain. PBMCs were isolated from peripheral blood using a standard Ficoll-Paque protocol. CD4 and CD8 T-cell fractions were isolated with Dynabeads CD4 and CD8 positive selection kits. TriZol was used to extract RNA from bulk PBMCs, CD4 and CD8 fractions, and dextramer-positive and dextramer-negative fractions. Here the sequenced sample was CD4+ T cells sorted from PBMCs, taken on the day of the yellow fever booster vaccination. The chain links TRBV7-2 with TRBJ1-4; TRBD1 could be the D gene, as 5 bases match. This sequence was found in a man aged 30-40 years who received the YFV17D yellow fever vaccine. The sequenced DNA: TGTGCCAGCAGCTTGGGATCCGGGACCGGGGTTGAAAAACTGTTTTTT. It codes for CASSLGSGTGVEKLFF.